The clone carrying this T cell receptor beta chain was recorded many times. Its target is not known. Genomic DNA acted as the template from which TCR beta VDJ combination and CDR3 sequence profiling were carried out. TCRdb reprocessed the reads via MiXCR and lists one record per CDR3 protein. The sample consists of about 270,000 distinct CDR3 sequences, around three fifths of them appearing once. The CDR3 runs to 18 residues. The germline CDR1 and CDR2 sequences are MRHNA and SNTAGT. J lost 3 bases, V lost 2 bases, and 11 bases had no gene match. The data belong to a study of CD8+CD57+ T cells in acquired aplastic anemia. Study-level background: Isolated CD4+ and CD8+ cells, once sorted, yielded DNA averaging roughly 3.4 ug.

Study-wide findings and caveats: Patients and controls shared twenty-nine CD8+ CDR3 sequences.

The sample was sorted CD4+, CD8+, or CD8+CD57+ T cells (not recorded which) from PBMCs. This receptor was obtained from a human donor with severe aplastic anemia or a healthy control (not recorded which). This chain links TRBV6-4 with TRBJ1-5, with 9 positions matching TRBD1. CDR3 DNA sequence: TGTGCCAGCAGTGACCCTAAGGGGGGACAGGGTAACAATCAGCCCCAGCATTTT. This codes for CASSDPKGGQGNNQPQHF.